The 2 T cell receptor beta chains presented below share a single source sample, sequenced in a study of regulatory T cells in long-lasting Graves disease. Time point denoted: persistent/refractory GD, antithyroid drugs over 5 years with positive TRAb. PBMC-extracted RNA yielded the TCR library. Through Arm-PCR of CDR3 regions and iRepertoire HTBI primers, TCR beta libraries were built. TCRdb processed the multiplex PCR reads anew with MiXCR; each CDR3 protein has one entry. There are a few hundred thousand distinct CDR3 sequences in the sample; roughly 25% occur only once, and about 29% lies in the top ten. The sample was peripheral blood mononuclear cells (PBMCs), taken when the disease was refractory, from a patient treated with antithyroid drugs. Receptors originate from a woman aged 40-49 years with Graves disease.

This clonotype appeared a single time. As DNA, the CDR3 is TGCGCCAGCAGTAACAGGGGGACTAGCAGCTACGAGCAGTACTTC. It yields the protein CASSNRGTSSYEQYF. V is TRBV10-2 and J is TRBJ2-7; tentative D call: TRBD2 (9 bases). Germline CDR1 is WSHSY and CDR2 is SAAADI. Trimming took 5 bases from V and 3 from J, leaving 17 bases between them. This CDR3 contains 15 residues.

This chain links TRBV12-3 or TRBV12-4 with TRBJ2-1; 13 bases align to TRBD2. The CDR3 spans 15 residues. Germline trimming cut 6 bases from V and 8 bases from J; bases unmatched to any gene: 7. The CDR3: CASSAGLAGLYEQFF. DNA of the CDR3: TGTGCCAGCAGCGCGGGACTAGCGGGATTGTATGAGCAGTTCTTC.